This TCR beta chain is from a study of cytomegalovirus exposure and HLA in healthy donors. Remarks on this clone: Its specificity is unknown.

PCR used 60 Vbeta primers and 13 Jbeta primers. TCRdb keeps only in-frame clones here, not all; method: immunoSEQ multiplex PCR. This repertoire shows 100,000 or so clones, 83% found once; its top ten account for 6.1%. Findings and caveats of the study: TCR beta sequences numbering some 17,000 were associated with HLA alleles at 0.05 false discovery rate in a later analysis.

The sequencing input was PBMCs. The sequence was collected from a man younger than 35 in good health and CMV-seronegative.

The CDR3 DNA is TGTGCCAGCAGCTTATTTGACAGCTCTAACTATGGCTACACCTTC. Its protein is CASSLFDSSNYGYTF. This rearrangement joins TRBV7-9 to TRBJ1-2; D might be TRBD1 (5 bases). The V gene lost 2 bases and the J gene lost 0 bases, with 10 bases spanning the gap. Looked up from germline, CDR1 is SEHNR and CDR2 is FQNEAQ (reference sequence). This CDR3 region has 15 residues.